This TCR beta chain derives from a study of T cell repertoires in cytomegalovirus infection. Study-wide context: Both recently identified HLA-C-restricted and well-studied HLA-B-restricted CMV epitopes were used in the study.

The V and J ends lost 0 bases and 7 bases respectively, with 7 bases between them. The CDR3 is made up of 12 amino acids. CDR1 is DFQATT, CDR2 SNEGSKA, per germline (reference sequence). Study-wide points: CMV-specific HLA-C-restricted TCR beta clonotypes dominated the ex vivo response. Cumulative frequency of public TCR beta families picked out carriers of CMV plus the relevant HLA.

This clonotype was observed a handful of times. The antigen is undetermined. TCRdb independently ran MiXCR on the reads; one entry per CDR3 protein. Altogether approximately 730,000 distinct CDR3 sequences are present, roughly 29% being singletons, with the ten largest covering around 13%. J is TRBJ1-5 and V is TRBV20-1; D not certain. The sequence was obtained from a human donor in good health (CMV status not recorded). Some clones in this sample may be carry-over from other donors' samples. The material was cultured CD8+ T cells from PBMCs, obtained from culture after CMV antigen stimulation. CDR3: CSAREYGQPQHF. CDR3 coding DNA: TGCAGTGCTAGAGAATACGGGCAGCCCCAGCATTTT.